These 14 T cell receptor beta chains share one sample of origin, sequenced in a study of cytomegalovirus exposure and HLA in healthy donors (dated by TCRdb to the late 2010s). Libraries were prepared through the immunoSEQ multiplex PCR assay. For the multiplex PCR, a mixture combining 60 forward primers for TCR Vbeta segments and 13 reverse primers for TCR Jbeta segments was used. TCRdb obtained this table from immuneACCESS and retained in-frame rearrangements with V and J assigned. These tables miss some clones; where compared with another copy, unresolved V genes account for less than half of the shortfall, and the remainder is unexplained. This sample comprises around 200,000 clones, roughly 78% of them detected only once. The biggest ten clones account for under 0.8% of the sample. Input material: PBMCs. The receptor source for this set is a boy aged 5-17 years in good health and CMV-seronegative.

A note on this clone: Only one base separates this from a far larger clonotype, so it likely reflects a read error. The rearrangement joins TRBV7-9 to TRBJ2-3; 9 bases are shared with TRBD1. The junction had 1 base not matched to a gene; V was cut back by 1 base and J by 2 bases. The germline gives CDR1 SEHNR, CDR2 FQNEAQ (reference sequence). This CDR3 is 15 amino acids long. The DNA for the CDR3 is TGTGCCAGCAGCTTAGGGACAGGGGACACAGATACGCAGTATTTT. It codes for CASSLGTGDTDTQYF.

There are a few counts of this clone. The chain employs TRBV7-2 and TRBJ2-1; 7 bases match TRBD1. This CDR3 is 13 amino acids long. CDR1 SGHTA and CDR2 FQGNSA come from the germline V gene. V dropped 5 bases and J dropped 4; count of bases not matched to a gene: 2. CDR3 sequence reads: CASSGDRYNEQFF. The CDR3 DNA sequence: TGTGCCAGCAGCGGGGACAGATACAATGAGCAGTTCTTC.

The chain joins TRBV6-5 to TRBJ1-3; D is perhaps TRBD1 (6 bases). CDR1 is MNHEY and CDR2 is SVGAGI in the germline V gene. V lost 6 bases to trimming and J lost 0 bases, with 12 bases between them. The CDR3 contains 15 residues. The CDR3, as DNA: TGTGCCAGCAGGCCCGACAGGAGCTCTGGAAACACCATATATTTT. It yields the protein CASRPDRSSGNTIYF.

The gene calls are TRBV6-6 and TRBJ1-2; a possible D gene is TRBD1 (5 bases). The CDR3 runs to 12 residues. V was cut by 0 bases and J by 6 bases, with 5 bases left in between. CDR1 is MNHNY and CDR2 is SVGAGI in the germline V gene (reference sequence). DNA for the CDR3: TGTGCCAGCAGTTACTCAGGGGATGGCTACACCTTC. Translation: CASSYSGDGYTF.

This chain connects TRBV5-6 to TRBJ1-2, with a possible D match to TRBD1 (6 bases). Germline-derived CDR1 and CDR2 are SGHDT and YYEEEE. V was shortened by 0 bases and J by 7 bases, with 13 bases between the two germline ends. The CDR3 spans 14 residues. This CDR3 reads CASSLDRVLSGYTF. DNA for the CDR3: TGTGCCAGCAGCTTGGACAGGGTTCTAAGTGGCTACACCTTC.

This rearrangement joins TRBV4-3 to TRBJ2-1; D may be TRBD2 (7 bases). This CDR3 is 16 amino acids long. Per germline, CDR1 LGHNA and CDR2 YSLEER. V gave up 4 bases and J gave up 3 bases, with 16 bases separating them. The CDR3 sequence is CASSPAGGPFYNEQFF. The CDR3, as DNA: TGCGCCAGCAGCCCCGCCGGGGGGCCTTTCTACAATGAGCAGTTCTTC.

This chain connects TRBV6-5 to TRBJ2-1; 9 bases map to TRBD1. From germline, CDR1 is MNHEY and CDR2 SVGAGI. V trimming: 0 bases; J trimming: 9 bases; junction bases outside the gene matches: 9. The CDR3 spans 16 residues. CDR3 region: CASSYSTGQGRREQFF. The CDR3 nucleotides read TGTGCCAGCAGTTACTCGACGGGACAGGGTAGACGTGAGCAGTTCTTC.

The chain couples TRBV12-5 to TRBJ1-1, with TRBD1 identical over 7 bases. This CDR3 has 15 amino acids. Germline V gives CDR1 LGHNT, CDR2 FRNRAP. V was clipped by 6 bases and J by 1 base; unmatched bases: 8. CDR3 amino acids: CASGYRGSGNTEAFF. The CDR3 DNA sequence: TGTGCTAGTGGCTACAGGGGCTCGGGGAACACTGAAGCTTTCTTT.

The V call is TRBV4-1, the J call TRBJ1-6, with D possibly TRBD1 on 5 matching bases. The CDR3 extends over 16 amino acids. V dropped 2 bases and J dropped 13 bases, with 21 bases sitting between them. The germline CDR1 and CDR2 sequences are MGHRA and YSYEKL. The chain's CDR3 is CASSQIPTGASAPLHF. DNA of the CDR3: TGCGCCAGCAGCCAAATCCCAACTGGGGCCTCCGCCCCCCTCCACTTT.

The chain employs TRBV5-1 and TRBJ2-5; 7 nucleotides agree with TRBD1. V was clipped by 4 bases and J by 1 base; unmatched bases: 4. This CDR3 contains 14 residues. The germline V gene has CDR1 SGHRS and CDR2 YFSETQ. The CDR3 loop is CASSGDSLQETQYF. In DNA form, the CDR3 reads TGCGCCAGCAGCGGGGACAGCCTCCAAGAGACCCAGTACTTC.

The rearrangement links TRBV10-3 to TRBJ2-1; no definite D call. CDR1 ENHRY and CDR2 SYGVKD come from the germline V gene. Trimming shortened V by 6 bases and J by 7 bases, and 7 bases separated the two germline ends. CDR3 length: 11 amino acids. The CDR3, as DNA: TGTGCCATCAGCTCTGTAAATGAGCAGTTCTTC. Translated: CAISSVNEQFF.

The chain employs TRBV30 and TRBJ2-4, with 8 bases matching TRBD1. Germline assignment: CDR1 GTSNPN and CDR2 SVGIG (reference sequence). This CDR3 is built from 15 residues. With 1 base clipped from V and 0 bases from J, the junction kept 2 bases outside the gene matches. CDR3 sequence: CAWSADRGAKNIQYF. As DNA, the CDR3 is TGTGCCTGGAGTGCCGACAGGGGAGCCAAAAACATTCAGTACTTC.

CDR3 nucleotides: TGCGCCAGCAGCCAAGAGTTAGCGGGTGAAGGCAATGAGCAGTTCTTC. Amino acids: CASSQELAGEGNEQFF. The chain employs TRBV4-1 and TRBJ2-1, with 7 bases that match TRBD2. Per germline, CDR1 MGHRA and CDR2 YSYEKL. V was pared by 0 bases and J by 6 bases, with 8 bases of the junction left unmatched. The CDR3 is made up of 16 amino acids.

The chain employs TRBV7-8 and TRBJ2-5, with TRBD2 as a possible D gene (6 bases). CDR1 is SGHVS, CDR2 FQNEAQ, per germline. This CDR3 is 16 amino acids long. V was trimmed by 5 bases and J by 4 bases, leaving 20 bases between them. The CDR3 loop reads CASSQGALANGETQYF. The CDR3 region has the DNA TGTGCCAGCAGCCAAGGGGCTCTAGCGAATGGAGAGACCCAGTACTTC.